This T cell receptor (beta chain) stems from a study of blood T cell repertoires in COVID-19. This clone appeared a few times. Repertoires were generated with immunoSEQ multiplex PCR, while TCRdb's copy carries only in-frame clones and drops some. The table includes tens of thousands of clones, 90% to 95% detected once. This sequence originates from a man aged 35-49 years with COVID-19, enrolled during active disease. The source material was peripheral blood.

The CDR3 is CASSPGGVGNQPQHF. DNA of the CDR3: TGCGCCAGCAGCCCCGGGGGTGTCGGCAATCAGCCCCAGCATTTT. The chain carries TRBV5-1 and TRBJ1-5; D might be TRBD1 (5 bases). This CDR3 has 15 residues. Germline assignment: CDR1 SGHRS and CDR2 YFSETQ. Trimming pared 4 bases from V and 2 bases from J, leaving 13 bases between.